The clone carrying this TCR beta chain was observed many times. Its specificity is not known. The data derive from a study of CD8 T cells in ankylosing spondylitis. Each CDR3 protein gets one entry after TCRdb re-called the 5' RACE reads with MiXCR. The data hold 340,000 or so distinct CDR3 sequences, with under 15% observed a single time. General study points: Significant enrichment of disease-linked clones was reportedly seen in matched ankylosing spondylitis synovial fluid.

Deletions cut 4 bases from V and 4 bases from J, with 7 bases between. CDR3 length: 11 residues. Germline assignment: CDR1 DFQATT and CDR2 SNEGSKA (reference sequence). The chain employs TRBV20-1 and TRBJ2-5; D gene uncertain. The sample taken for sequencing was blood, either unsorted or a sorted T cell fraction (not recorded which). The source is a male donor with ankylosing spondylitis or in good health (not recorded which). CDR3 protein: CSAIPGETQYF. Here the CDR3 DNA reads TGCAGTGCTATTCCGGGAGAGACCCAGTACTTC.